The clone carrying this T cell receptor beta chain appeared a few times. Its antigen is unknown. Each CDR3 protein gets one entry after TCRdb re-called the RACE reads with MiXCR. The sample holds 70,000 or so distinct CDR3 sequences, 11% seen once. The data were taken from a study of human T cells and chemical hapten exposure. Whole-study results and caveats: Donors, who had alopecia, may show an immune response that differs from healthy people's.

Time point given: patch test 3, about 24 weeks after DPC sensitization. This sample's treatment: therapeutic diphenylcyclopropenone sensitization with weekly scalp DPC. CDR3 length: 14 residues. V was cut by 3 bases and J by 6 bases, with 15 bases left in between. CDR1 SGHRS and CDR2 YFSETQ come from the germline V gene. The sequences come from whole blood, collected in connection with sensitization to the hapten diphenylcyclopropenone (DPC). The V call is TRBV5-1, the J call TRBJ1-2; a possible D gene is TRBD1 (6 bases). This TCR was sampled from a woman aged 45-65 years with alopecia areata. Some clones in this sample may be carry-over from other donors' samples. CDR3 residues: CASSSTQGADGYTF. The CDR3, as DNA: TGCGCCAGCAGCTCGACACAGGGCGCGGATGGCTACACCTTC. The whole variable domain, remainder taken from reference TRBV5-1 and TRBJ1-2, is KAGVTQTPRYLIKTRGQQVTLSCSPISGHRSVSWYQQTPGQGLQFLFEYFSETQRNKGNFPGRFSGRQFSNSRSEMNVSTLELGDSALYLCASSSTQGADGYTFGSGTRLTVV.